The 15 T cell receptor beta chains given below trace back to one sample, sequenced in a study of OX40 agonist ivuxolimab in advanced cancers. Sequencing used immunoSEQ multiplex PCR; TCRdb keeps in-frame clones, though not all of them. The sample has tens of thousands of clones, more than 85% seen once. The starting material was CD4+ or CD8+ T cells sorted from blood, obtained in a trial of the OX40 agonist ivuxolimab. The origin of the receptors is an adult with an advanced solid tumor such as melanoma, head and neck, liver or kidney cancer.

The genes are TRBV5-1 and TRBJ2-2; D is perhaps TRBD2 (6 bases). The CDR3 consists of 15 residues. Germline CDR1 and CDR2: SGHRS and YFSETQ. V shed 5 bases and J shed 6 bases, with 17 bases lying between them. Here the CDR3 reads CASRFSRGGAGELFF. The DNA of the CDR3 is TGCGCCAGCAGATTTAGTAGGGGAGGCGCCGGGGAGCTGTTTTTT.

The rearrangement joins TRBV5-1 to TRBJ2-7; D might be TRBD1 or TRBD2, each matching 6 bases. Between the trimmed V and J ends, which lost 3 bases and 4 bases, there was a span of 20 bases. CDR1 and CDR2 (germline): SGHRS, YFSETQ. This CDR3 has 16 amino acids. The CDR3 protein is CASSSSAGGSYYEQYF. In DNA, the CDR3 is TGCGCCAGCAGCTCAAGCGCCGGGGGCAGCTATTACGAGCAGTACTTC.

The chain joins TRBV29-1 to TRBJ1-2; D is unresolved. The CDR3 runs 13 residues. Germline V lookup: CDR1 SQVTM, CDR2 ANQGSEA. V was clipped by 6 bases and J by 4 bases, with 15 bases between them. In DNA, the CDR3 is TGCAGCGTCCTAGACGGATCCCCCTATGGCTACACCTTC. It is translated as CSVLDGSPYGYTF.

This clone occurred once. V gene TRBV5-1 combines with J gene TRBJ1-2; 7 bases fit TRBD1. The CDR3 covers 15 residues. Germline CDR1 is SGHRS and CDR2 is YFSETQ. Trimming cost V 4 bases and J 4 bases; bases outside gene matches: 10. CDR3 bases: TGCGCCAGCAGCGCCGGACAGGTCGGAATCTATGGCTACACCTTC. Residues: CASSAGQVGIYGYTF.

The chain combines TRBV14 with TRBJ2-7; D is undetermined. The V gene's germline CDR1 is SGHDN and CDR2 FVKESK. Trimming cost V 0 bases and J 1 base, with 13 bases left between them. There are 16 residues in the CDR3. The CDR3 protein is CASSQDRLFLSYEQYF. CDR3 coding DNA: TGTGCCAGCAGCCAAGATCGGCTGTTCCTTTCCTACGAGCAGTACTTC.

V usage is TRBV4-1 and J usage is TRBJ2-7; D is tentatively TRBD1 or TRBD2 (6 bases each). The CDR3 covers 16 residues. Trimming removed 1 base at V and 1 base at J, with 14 bases between. CDR1 MGHRA and CDR2 YSYEKL come from the germline V gene. The CDR3 DNA reads as TGCGCCAGCAGCCAAGTTGGAGGAGGGGGGTCCTACGAGCAGTACTTC. Translated: CASSQVGGGGSYEQYF.

This chain uses TRBV19 with TRBJ2-6; either TRBD1 or TRBD2 may supply D (5 bases each). The V gene's germline CDR1 is LNHDA and CDR2 SQIVND (reference sequence). The CDR3 sequence is 16 residues long. With 5 bases removed from V and 0 bases from J, the gap between germline ends came to 11 bases. The CDR3 sequence is CASSAGTLSGANVLTF. CDR3 bases: TGTGCCAGTAGTGCCGGGACCCTCTCTGGGGCCAACGTCCTGACTTTC.

This clone has only one observation. The chain carries TRBV21-1 and TRBJ2-7; TRBD2, the table's D call, lacks a check against the DNA. TRBV21-1 represents a pseudogene. There are 13 residues in the CDR3. CDR3 residues: CASSKSGLYEQYF. The CDR3 DNA follows: TGTGCCAGCAGCAAATCCGGGTTGTACGAGCAGTACTTC.

The chain joins TRBV9 to TRBJ2-1, with D maybe TRBD2 (6 bases). Trimming removed 0 bases from V and 2 bases from J, with 18 bases in between. CDR3 length equals 18 residues. The germline V gene has CDR1 SGDLS and CDR2 YYNGEE. DNA of the CDR3: TGTGCCAGCAGCGTAGACCCCGACCCGGGGAGGACCTACAATGAGCAGTTCTTC. Residues: CASSVDPDPGRTYNEQFF.

The sample holds a few counts of this clone. This rearrangement joins TRBV11-2 to TRBJ1-1, with D possibly matching TRBD1 (5 bases). The CDR3 has 13 amino acids. Per germline, CDR1 SGHAT and CDR2 FQNNGV. V gave up 5 bases and J gave up 5 bases, with 12 bases separating them. The CDR3 sequence is CASSPGVVTEAFF. CDR3 bases: TGTGCCAGCAGCCCGGGGGTAGTGACTGAAGCTTTCTTT.

This chain connects TRBV4-1 to TRBJ1-3, with unresolved D. The CDR3 is 16 amino acids. The germline gives CDR1 MGHRA, CDR2 YSYEKL. The V end lost 1 base, the J end lost 4 bases, and 14 bases lay between the germline ends. The CDR3 coding sequence is TGCGCCAGCAGCCAAGGGGTGAGAACGGTGGGAAACACCATATATTTT. Protein sequence: CASSQGVRTVGNTIYF.

This clone was observed a handful of times. The CDR3 DNA reads as TGTGCCAGCAGCGTCAGACTAGCGATCAACACCGGGGAGCTGTTTTTT. As protein: CASSVRLAINTGELFF. The genes are TRBV9 and TRBJ2-2; TRBD2 matches at 8 bases. The CDR3 contains 16 residues. The V segment lost 2 bases and the J segment 2 bases; nucleotides outside the gene matches: 5. The germline CDR1 and CDR2 sequences are SGDLS and YYNGEE.

The genes are TRBV5-1 and TRBJ2-7; 9 bases map to TRBD1. The V gene's germline CDR1 is SGHRS and CDR2 YFSETQ. The CDR3 is made up of 14 amino acids. V dropped 4 bases and J dropped 2; count of bases not matched to a gene: 4. The CDR3 region is CASSGTGWAYEQYF. The CDR3, as DNA: TGCGCCAGCAGCGGGACAGGGTGGGCCTACGAGCAGTACTTC. The whole variable domain, filled in from reference TRBV5-1 and TRBJ2-7, reads KAGVTQTPRYLIKTRGQQVTLSCSPISGHRSVSWYQQTPGQGLQFLFEYFSETQRNKGNFPGRFSGRQFSNSRSEMNVSTLELGDSALYLCASSGTGWAYEQYFGPGTRLTVT.

V usage is TRBV5-5 and J usage is TRBJ2-6, with 9 bases lining up with TRBD1. Germline V gene lookup returns CDR1 SGHKS and CDR2 YYEKEE (reference sequence). With V trimmed by 5 bases and J by 0 bases, 12 bases remained unmatched. This CDR3 has 19 amino acids. For the CDR3, the DNA is TGTGCCAGCAGGACCACGACGACAGGGGGACACTCTGGGGCCAACGTCCTGACTTTC. This translates into CASRTTTTGGHSGANVLTF.

CDR3 residues: CASSTIHSGGVYNEQFF. The CDR3 DNA follows: TGTGCCAGCAGCACGATCCACAGCGGGGGAGTCTACAATGAGCAGTTCTTC. The chain employs TRBV11-2 and TRBJ2-1; 8 bases are a match to TRBD2. Germline V lookup: CDR1 SGHAT, CDR2 FQNNGV. Unmatched junction bases numbered 12, after V lost 5 bases and J lost 3 bases. The CDR3 totals 17 residues.